Listed below are T cell receptor beta chains from one sample, sequenced in a study of CD8+ T cells in alopecia areata. The data were produced by immunoSEQ multiplex PCR, yet TCRdb's version contains in-frame clones alone and is incomplete. The sample contains about 210,000 clones, 66% of which appear only once. The material was CD4+ T cells sorted from blood, obtained between weeks 43 and 45, from a patient treated with tofacitinib. The receptors here all came from a human donor with alopecia areata. Both conserved end residues are part of each CDR3.

j_gene	v_gene	len	CDR3aa
TRBJ1-2	TRBV6-1	13	CASSERTGNGYTF
TRBJ2-7	TRBV6-6	15	CASSVETGGPYEQYF
TRBJ1-6	TRBV10-2	15	CASREGASDNSPLHF
TRBJ1-1	TRBV9	14	CASSVVGMNTEAFF
TRBJ2-7	TRBV10-3	15	CAISGLAGASYEQYF
TRBJ2-5	TRBV6-1	17	CASSGWTGEAMKETQYF
TRBJ1-2	TRBV5-1	12	CASSVDNYGYTF
TRBJ2-1	TRBV29-1	14	CSVRDRVAYNEQFF
TRBJ1-5	TRBV25-1	14	CASSASGGVQPQHF
TRBJ1-1	TRBV19	13	CASRYYRDTEAFF
TRBJ2-7	TRBV9	14	CASSDGTGKSEQYF
TRBJ1-2	TRBV7-9	15	CASSSPTAGLGGYTF
TRBJ2-3	TRBV7-6	15	CASSLDPTSGGTQYF
TRBJ1-2	TRBV4-3	17	CASSQEGSGGSSYGYTF
TRBJ2-4	TRBV29-1	14	CSVIGVLAKNIQYF
TRBJ2-7	TRBV5-4	15	CASSLSGGLSYEQYF
TRBJ1-1	TRBV28	12	CASSLVGGEAFF
TRBJ2-4	TRBV5-1	16	CASSLGDSGGENIQYF
TRBJ1-2	TRBV30	15	CAWSSYTGTVYGYTF
TRBJ1-1	TRBV23-1	13	CASSQSEHTEAFF
TRBJ2-7	TRBV11-3	14	CASSWNRQSYEQYF
TRBJ1-2	TRBV7-2	12	CASSPSRNGYTF
TRBJ2-7	TRBV30	14	CAWRASGGTYEQYF
TRBJ2-1	TRBV27	14	CASSFGTPWDEQFF
TRBJ1-1	TRBV30	13	CAWRQGIGTEAFF
TRBJ1-1	TRBV5-1	14	CASSLEGDNTEAFF
TRBJ1-1	TRBV4-3	13	CASSQKGGTEAFF
TRBJ1-1	TRBV27	13	CASSFQGLTEAFF
TRBJ1-1	TRBV30	12	CAWAQLNTEAFF
TRBJ1-5	TRBV19	16	CASSFLGTASNQPQHF
TRBJ1-1	TRBV30	13	CAWSVNTETEAFF
TRBJ1-1	TRBV2	14	CASSLGPGVTEAFF
TRBJ1-5	TRBV29-1	14	CSVVVVGENQPQHF
TRBJ2-3	TRBV6-1	13	CASSEMRADTQYF
TRBJ2-4	TRBV28	15	CASLPGQQPPNIQYF
TRBJ1-2	TRBV29-1	13	CSVVGDRLYGYTF
TRBJ1-1	TRBV2	13	CASSDRENTEAFF
TRBJ2-7	TRBV12-5	14	CASGLEGFKYEQYF
TRBJ2-5	TRBV30	13	CARTGGGQETQYF
TRBJ1-5	TRBV30	14	CAWSDPAMGQPQHF
TRBJ1-3	TRBV25-1	14	CASSAGVVGNTIYF
TRBJ1-1	TRBV2	11	CASSTGTEAFF
TRBJ2-1	TRBV11-2	15	CASSLDVVSYNEQFF
TRBJ2-1	TRBV6-5	11	CASWAHNEQFF
TRBJ1-2	TRBV6-5	13	CASSYSVGYGYTF
TRBJ2-3	TRBV5-1	20	CASRLTLLGLAIPSTDTQYF
TRBJ1-6	TRBV29-1	11	CSVIQGQSLHF
TRBJ1-1	TRBV29-1	14	CSVDRDRVLTEAFF
TRBJ1-2	TRBV29-1	14	CSVDPGVSRYGYTF
TRBJ1-2	TRBV29-1	13	CSVGAVLQGGYTF
TRBJ2-3	TRBV9	14	CASSPREGSDTQYF
TRBJ2-5	TRBV5-1	15	CASSLGARNGETQYF
TRBJ1-2	TRBV4-3	14	CASSQDRAGGGYTF
TRBJ2-1	TRBV6-1	13	CASAAGGSNEQFF
TRBJ2-2	TRBV10-3	13	CAIFQGRTGELFF
TRBJ1-5	TRBV5-1	16	CASSLGGTGGGQPQHF
TRBJ1-1	TRBV4-1	14	CASSQGLMGHGAFF
TRBJ1-6	TRBV4-3	12	CASSQENSPLHF